Listed here are 10 T cell receptor beta chains from one sample, sequenced in a study of identifying expanded T cells in peripheral blood. Assay: immunoSEQ multiplex PCR; the TCRdb copy retains only in-frame clones and omits some. In the table there are more than 85,000 clones, 88% of which are singletons. The sequencing sample was made of blood. These receptors were obtained from a person between 18 and 70 years old in good health.

The chain combines TRBV25-1 with TRBJ2-7; 8 bases line up with TRBD2. The CDR3 length is 16 residues. Per the germline V gene, CDR1 is MGHDK and CDR2 is SYGVNS. V lost 1 base and J lost 2; bases outside the gene matches: 7. The CDR3 coding sequence is TGTGCCAGCAGTGAATCCGCAGCGGGGGCCACCTACGAGCAGTACTTC. As protein: CASSESAAGATYEQYF.

The chain combines TRBV9 with TRBJ2-2; D remains ambiguous. CDR3 length: 14 amino acids. Germline-derived CDR1 and CDR2 are SGDLS and YYNGEE. V was clipped by 0 bases and J by 7 bases, with 10 bases between them. CDR3 sequence reads: CASSVALVNGELFF. The DNA for the CDR3 is TGTGCCAGCAGCGTAGCTTTGGTGAACGGGGAGCTGTTTTTT.

The chain uses TRBV5-8 and TRBJ2-3; the D gene is possibly TRBD1 (6 bases). The CDR3 is 16 residues long. Trimming took off 4 bases at V and 0 bases at J, with 15 bases between the two ends. The V gene's germline CDR1 is SGHTS and CDR2 YDEGEE. The CDR3: CASSQPTDRSTDTQYF. The CDR3 bases are TGTGCCAGCAGCCAGCCGACAGACAGGAGCACAGATACGCAGTATTTT.

V and J are TRBV7-9 and TRBJ2-1; 7 bases line up with TRBD2. The germline gives CDR1 SEHNR, CDR2 FQNEAQ (reference sequence). J was trimmed by 10 bases and V by 7 bases; bases with no gene match: 16. The CDR3 runs 15 residues. CDR3 sequence: CASNQVGGRSGEQFF. The CDR3 DNA reads as TGTGCCAGCAACCAAGTCGGGGGGAGGTCCGGCGAGCAGTTCTTC.

There are a few counts of this clone. The chain joins TRBV5-8 to TRBJ1-3; D gene ambiguous. Trimming removed 1 base from V and 0 bases from J, with 5 bases in between. Germline lookup yields CDR1 SGHTS and CDR2 YDEGEE. The CDR3 has 14 residues. In DNA, the CDR3 is TGTGCCAGCAGCTTGCGTAACTCTGGAAACACCATATATTTT. It translates to CASSLRNSGNTIYF.

The genes are TRBV28 and TRBJ2-2; D gene ambiguous. The V end lost 7 bases, the J end lost 1 base, and 4 bases lay between the germline ends. Germline V gives CDR1 MDHEN, CDR2 SYDVKM. The CDR3 runs to 12 residues. The CDR3 spells CASTMNTGELFF. The CDR3 DNA reads as TGTGCCAGCACCATGAACACCGGGGAGCTGTTTTTT.

J is TRBJ2-1 and V is TRBV9, with D possibly TRBD2 on 7 matching bases. The CDR3 runs to 17 residues. Germline values: CDR1 SGDLS, CDR2 YYNGEE. V lost 0 bases, J lost 0 bases, and 13 bases lay in between. The CDR3 DNA reads TGTGCCAGCAGCGTAGAGGGGCGGGGGCTCTCCTACAATGAGCAGTTCTTC. It specifies CASSVEGRGLSYNEQFF.

CDR3 region: CASSEPSGGAGTGELFF. For the CDR3, the DNA is TGTGCCAGCAGTGAACCTAGCGGGGGGGCGGGCACCGGGGAGCTGTTTTTT. The chain couples TRBV2 to TRBJ2-2; TRBD2 matches at 12 bases. CDR3 length: 17 amino acids. Unmatched junction bases numbered 5, after V lost 2 bases and J lost 4 bases. Germline CDR1 is SNHLY and CDR2 is FYNNEI.

CDR3 nucleotides: TGTGCCAGCAGCTCGGGTCGTCAAGAGACCCAGTACTTC. Translation gives CASSSGRQETQYF. V usage is TRBV6-5 and J usage is TRBJ2-5; D is unresolved. CDR3 length: 13 amino acids. In germline, CDR1 is MNHEY, CDR2 SVGAGI. Trimming shortened V by 6 bases and J by 2 bases, and 10 bases separated the two germline ends.

This clone was detected a few times. The chain joins TRBV19 to TRBJ2-3, with a tentative D call TRBD2 (5 bases). The CDR3 extends over 18 amino acids. The V gene lost 2 bases and the J gene lost 0 bases, with 18 bases spanning the gap. The germline gives CDR1 LNHDA, CDR2 SQIVND (reference sequence). The CDR3 region is CASSISGFGGPSTDTQYF. Here the CDR3 DNA reads TGTGCCAGTAGTATATCCGGGTTCGGCGGGCCAAGCACAGATACGCAGTATTTT.